These 19 T cell receptor beta chains originate from one sample sequenced in a study of PD-1 blockade in classical Hodgkin lymphoma. Here immunoSEQ multiplex PCR was the method, and the copy in TCRdb shows in-frame clones only, minus some. Of tens of thousands of clones in the sample, roughly 80% were seen once. Described time point: cycle 4 day 1 (C4D1), after 5 to 7 weeks of nivolumab. Every patient had relapsed following autologous stem cell transplantation, and cohorts differed in brentuximab vedotin exposure. The starting material was peripheral blood mononuclear cells (PBMCs), obtained before the fourth cycle of nivolumab. The receptors shown here come from a human donor with classical Hodgkin lymphoma.

DNA of the CDR3: TGTGCCAGCAGCCCGCGCTACAACCCAGGGGAGCAGTACTTC. Translating gives CASSPRYNPGEQYF. The V and J genes are TRBV11-2 and TRBJ2-7, with a weak D call TRBD1 (5 bases). CDR1 is SGHAT and CDR2 is FQNNGV in the germline V gene. The CDR3 length is 14 residues. Between the trimmed V and J ends, which lost 5 bases and 7 bases, there was a span of 18 bases.

The CDR3 DNA follows: TGTGCCAGTGGTCCCTATAACTATGGCTACACCTTC. Protein product: CASGPYNYGYTF. The V and J genes are TRBV19 and TRBJ1-2; D ambiguous. The CDR3 extends over 12 amino acids. Germline V gene lookup returns CDR1 LNHDA and CDR2 SQIVND (reference sequence). Between the trimmed V and J ends, which lost 8 bases and 1 base, there was a span of 8 bases.

This clone was recorded many times. This chain connects TRBV5-1 to TRBJ1-1; D perhaps matches TRBD1 (5 bases). The V end was cut by 4 bases, the J end by 1 base, with 11 bases between. Per the germline V gene, CDR1 is SGHRS and CDR2 is YFSETQ. The CDR3 has 14 amino acids. CDR3 region: CASSQSTGNTEAFF. The CDR3 DNA reads as TGCGCCAGCAGCCAATCCACAGGGAACACTGAAGCTTTCTTT.

This clone was seen just once. The rearrangement links TRBV5-4 to TRBJ2-5; 7 bases are a match to TRBD2. Per the germline V gene, CDR1 is SGHNT and CDR2 is YYREEE (reference sequence). V was clipped by 4 bases and J by 5 bases; unmatched bases: 11. The CDR3 totals 15 residues. Written as DNA, the CDR3 is TGTGCCAGCAGCCGCGGGAGAGTAGATGGGGAGACCCAGTACTTC. This gives the protein CASSRGRVDGETQYF.

The rearrangement uses TRBV4-1 and TRBJ1-1, with D possibly TRBD1 on 6 matching bases. Germline loops: CDR1 MGHRA, CDR2 YSYEKL. The CDR3 loop spans 14 amino acids. V lost 5 bases to trimming and J lost 1 base, with 11 bases between them. CDR3: CASSSTGKNTEAFF. As DNA, the CDR3 is TGCGCCAGCAGCAGCACAGGGAAGAACACTGAAGCTTTCTTT.

The chain links TRBV7-2 to TRBJ1-2, with TRBD1 as a possible D gene (6 bases). This CDR3 contains 15 residues. From germline, CDR1 is SGHTA and CDR2 FQGNSA. V shed 7 bases and J shed 6 bases, with 21 bases lying between them. The CDR3 here is CASNRVARQWDGYTF. CDR3 nucleotides: TGTGCCAGCAACAGGGTTGCAAGGCAGTGGGATGGCTACACCTTC. The variable domain in full, completed from reference TRBV7-2 and TRBJ1-2, reads GAGVSQSPSNKVTEKGKDVELRCDPISGHTALYWYRQSLGQGLEFLIYFQGNSAPDKSGLPSDRFSAERTGGSVSTLTIQRTQQEDSAVYLCASNRVARQWDGYTFGSGTRLTVV.

The chain uses TRBV2 and TRBJ2-2; D possibly uses TRBD1 or TRBD2 (6 bases each). There are 15 residues in the CDR3. Trimming pared 6 bases from V and 11 bases from J, leaving 22 bases between. Germline V gives CDR1 SNHLY, CDR2 FYNNEI. This CDR3 reads CASSRMGAGSEELFF. In nucleotides, the CDR3 is TGTGCCAGCAGCCGCATGGGGGCCGGGAGCGAAGAGCTGTTTTTT.

The gene calls are TRBV7-2 and TRBJ2-7; D possibly corresponds to TRBD2 (6 bases). Deletions cut 2 bases from V and 7 bases from J, with 15 bases between. Germline assignment: CDR1 SGHTA and CDR2 FQGNSA. The CDR3 runs 14 residues. DNA of the CDR3: TGTGCCAGCAGCTTAAGCATCCTGGAGGGGGAGCAGTACTTC. It encodes CASSLSILEGEQYF.

The rearrangement links TRBV11-3 to TRBJ2-7; D may be TRBD2 (6 bases). Trimming shortened V by 1 base and J by 0 bases, and 7 bases separated the two germline ends. Per germline, CDR1 SGHNT and CDR2 YENEEA. The CDR3 has 14 residues. CDR3 region: CASSLGGDSYEQYF. Written as DNA, the CDR3 is TGTGCCAGCAGCTTAGGCGGGGACTCCTACGAGCAGTACTTC.

In DNA, the CDR3 is TGTGCCAGCAGTTTAACGAGCGGGGCGGGAGGCACAGATACGCAGTATTTT. Protein: CASSLTSGAGGTDTQYF. V gene TRBV28 combines with J gene TRBJ2-3; 7 nucleotides agree with TRBD2. Germline trimming cut 2 bases from V and 1 base from J; bases unmatched to any gene: 9. The germline V gene has CDR1 MDHEN and CDR2 SYDVKM. The CDR3 is 17 amino acids.

Comment on this clone: A far bigger clonotype differs at one base, so this is likely a read error. The V gene is TRBV2, the J gene TRBJ2-1; 7 bases fit TRBD1. V lost 5 bases to trimming and J lost 7 bases; unmatched junction nucleotides: 2. Looked up from germline, CDR1 is SNHLY and CDR2 is FYNNEI. The CDR3 consists of 12 residues. CDR3 loop: CASSLQGNEQFF. The CDR3 DNA reads TGTGCCAGCAGTCTACAGGGGAATGAGCAGTTCTTC.

V and J are TRBV28 and TRBJ2-7; D perhaps matches TRBD1 (6 bases). Looked up from germline, CDR1 is MDHEN and CDR2 is SYDVKM. V lost 2 bases and J 7 bases, leaving 18 bases between the germline ends. CDR3 length: 15 residues. The CDR3 spells CASSLLLRGLWEQYF. Here the CDR3 DNA reads TGTGCCAGCAGTTTACTCCTCAGGGGTCTATGGGAGCAGTACTTC.

CDR3 loop: CASSTWDRDRRPQHF. CDR3 DNA sequence: TGTGCCAGCAGTACTTGGGACAGGGACCGTCGGCCCCAGCATTTT. V is TRBV6-1 and J is TRBJ1-5; 9 bases align to TRBD1. This CDR3 region has 15 residues. CDR1 is MNHNS, CDR2 SASEGT, per germline. V gave up 5 bases and J gave up 9 bases; unmatched junction bases: 11.

This clone was detected a few times. This sequence joins TRBV13 and TRBJ2-3; 10 bases map to TRBD2. After removal of 3 bases from V and 4 bases from J, the junction contained 7 bases not matched to a gene. This CDR3 has 16 residues. Germline CDR1 PRHDT, CDR2 FYEKMQ (reference sequence). Here the CDR3 reads CASSFSSGSGADTQYF. The CDR3 DNA sequence: TGTGCCAGCAGCTTTTCTAGCGGGAGTGGGGCAGATACGCAGTATTTT.

The chain couples TRBV19 to TRBJ2-1, with TRBD2 matching over 7 bases. The CDR3 sequence is 11 residues long. CDR1 is LNHDA, CDR2 SQIVND, per germline (reference sequence). V trimming: 5 bases; J trimming: 9 bases; junction bases outside the gene matches: 1. CDR3 residues: CASSAGVEQFF. For the CDR3, the DNA is TGTGCCAGTAGTGCGGGAGTTGAGCAGTTCTTC.

This clone was recorded a few times. This chain connects TRBV5-1 to TRBJ2-1; tentative D call: TRBD1 (7 bases). This CDR3 is built from 15 residues. CDR1 and CDR2 from the germline V gene are SGHRS and YFSETQ. Deletions cut 6 bases from V and 0 bases from J, with 13 bases between. In nucleotides, the CDR3 is TGCGCCAGCACTTCAGGGGGGAGCTCCTACAATGAGCAGTTCTTC. Translated, it gives CASTSGGSSYNEQFF.

This clone has just one count. This chain joins TRBV7-2 and TRBJ1-1; 9 nucleotides align to TRBD1. The CDR3 totals 18 residues. V trimming: 4 bases; J trimming: 7 bases; junction bases outside the gene matches: 19. Germline V lookup: CDR1 SGHTA, CDR2 FQGNSA. CDR3 region: CASSSNALTGGAMGEAFF. The CDR3 coding sequence is TGTGCCAGCAGCTCAAACGCCCTAACAGGGGGCGCGATGGGTGAAGCTTTCTTT.

In its sample, this clone was seen once. The chain uses TRBV19 and TRBJ1-5, with TRBD1 matching 8 bases. The length of the CDR3 is 15 residues. Germline V lookup: CDR1 LNHDA, CDR2 SQIVND (reference sequence). V lost 5 bases and J lost 3; bases outside the gene matches: 6. CDR3 region: CASSPTGGVNQPQHF. CDR3 sequence (DNA): TGTGCCAGTAGTCCTACAGGGGGAGTCAATCAGCCCCAGCATTTT.

This clone was recorded a few times. This CDR3 is CASSLVAGGPFYEQYF. The DNA for the CDR3 is TGTGCCAGCAGCCTAGTAGCGGGAGGGCCTTTCTACGAGCAGTACTTC. This chain uses TRBV13 with TRBJ2-7; 11 bases line up with TRBD2. The CDR3 contains 16 residues. Looked up from germline, CDR1 is PRHDT and CDR2 is FYEKMQ (reference sequence). The J segment lost 3 bases and the V segment lost 5 bases, leaving 9 bases of the junction unmatched.